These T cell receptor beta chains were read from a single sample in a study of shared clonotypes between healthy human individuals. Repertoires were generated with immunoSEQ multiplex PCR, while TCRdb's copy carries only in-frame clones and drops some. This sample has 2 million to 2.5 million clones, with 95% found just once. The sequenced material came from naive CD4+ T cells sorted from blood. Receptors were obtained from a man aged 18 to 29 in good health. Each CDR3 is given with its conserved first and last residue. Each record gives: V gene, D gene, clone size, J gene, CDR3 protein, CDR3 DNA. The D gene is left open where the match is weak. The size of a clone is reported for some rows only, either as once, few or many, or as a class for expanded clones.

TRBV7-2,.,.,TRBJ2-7,CASSLNWPYEQYF,TGTGCCAGCAGCTTAAACTGGCCCTACGAGCAGTACTTC
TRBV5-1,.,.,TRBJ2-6,CASSFGHGANVLTF,TGCGCCAGCAGCTTCGGGCATGGGGCCAACGTCCTGACTTTC
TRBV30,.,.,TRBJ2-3,CACPTSPGTTQYF,TGTGCCTGTCCAACCTCACCGGGAACTACGCAGTATTTT
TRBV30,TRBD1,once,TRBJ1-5,CAWRGQGGQPQHF,TGTGCCTGGCGGGGACAGGGGGGTCAGCCCCAGCATTTT
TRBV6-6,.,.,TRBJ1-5,CASRHLDGNSNQPQHF,TGTGCCAGCAGACACTTGGACGGAAATAGCAATCAGCCCCAGCATTTT
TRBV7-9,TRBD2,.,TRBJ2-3,CASSLGTSGGPTDTQYF,TGTGCCAGCAGCTTAGGGACTAGCGGGGGGCCCACAGATACGCAGTATTTT
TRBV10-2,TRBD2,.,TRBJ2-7,CASGLSGLAGRGEQYF,TGCGCCAGCGGACTCTCTGGACTAGCGGGGAGAGGGGAGCAGTACTTC
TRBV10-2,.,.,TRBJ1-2,CASSESDTNYGYTF,TGCGCCAGCAGTGAGTCAGATACTAACTATGGCTACACCTTC
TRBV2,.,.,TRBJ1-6,CASTGRGRYNSPLHF,TGTGCCAGCACGGGCAGGGGAAGGTATAATTCACCCCTCCACTTT
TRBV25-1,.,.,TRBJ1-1,CASSELRGLRTEAFF,TGTGCCAGCAGTGAACTCAGGGGTCTGAGGACTGAAGCTTTCTTT
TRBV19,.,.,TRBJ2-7,CASSNRDASYEQYF,TGTGCCAGTAGCAACCGGGACGCCTCCTACGAGCAGTACTTC
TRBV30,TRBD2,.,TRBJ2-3,CAWSASRTSGTTDTQYF,TGTGCCTGGAGTGCCTCGAGGACTAGCGGGACAACAGATACGCAGTATTTT
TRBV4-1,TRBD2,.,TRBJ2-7,CASSQDKAGGAYEQYF,TGCGCCAGCAGCCAAGATAAAGCGGGAGGCGCCTACGAGCAGTACTTC
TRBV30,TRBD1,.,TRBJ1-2,CAWSKGQGGYGYTF,TGTGCCTGGAGTAAGGGACAGGGTGGCTATGGCTACACCTTC
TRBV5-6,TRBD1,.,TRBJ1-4,CASSLESGTGGGKLFF,TGTGCCAGCAGCTTAGAGTCCGGGACAGGCGGAGGAAAACTGTTTTTT
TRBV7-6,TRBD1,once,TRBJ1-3,CASSRDRGQRNTIYF,TGTGCCAGCAGCCGAGACAGGGGGCAACGAAACACCATATATTTT